This passage covers 14 T cell receptor beta chains from one sample sequenced in a study of cytomegalovirus exposure and HLA in healthy donors. TCRdb's table, derived via immunoSEQ multiplex PCR, lists solely in-frame clones and lacks some. This repertoire shows some 170,000 clones, roughly nine tenths found once; its top ten account for 2% to 3%. The sequenced sample consisted of PBMCs. The receptor set was obtained from a man in his late teens or twenties in good health and CMV-seropositive.

The chain joins TRBV2 to TRBJ2-2; TRBD2 agrees at 9 bases. Germline V gives CDR1 SNHLY, CDR2 FYNNEI. Losses at the gene ends were 7 bases for V and 4 bases for J; bases not matched to a gene: 4. The CDR3 spans 14 residues. The chain's CDR3 is CASTSGGFTGELFF. Written as DNA, the CDR3 is TGTGCCAGCACCAGCGGGGGGTTCACCGGGGAGCTGTTTTTT.

The chain joins TRBV5-6 to TRBJ1-3; D unresolved. The CDR3 sequence is 17 residues long. Trimming took 0 bases from V and 4 from J, leaving 17 bases between them. Germline V CDR1 and CDR2: SGHDT, YYEEEE. The CDR3 loop reads CASSLDVLTAEGNTIYF. CDR3 sequence (DNA): TGTGCCAGCAGCTTGGACGTTCTGACTGCGGAGGGAAACACCATATATTTT. The full variable domain, in which reference TRBV5-6 and TRBJ1-3 provide the parts outside the CDR3, is DAGVTQSPTHLIKTRGQQVTLRCSPKSGHDTVSWYQQALGQGPQFIFQYYEEEERQRGNFPDRFSGHQFPNYSSELNVNALLLGDSALYLCASSLDVLTAEGNTIYFGEGSWLTVV.

This sequence joins TRBV29-1 and TRBJ2-1; 12 bases fit TRBD1. Trimming at V came to 6 bases and at J to 9 bases, leaving 12 bases not matched to a gene. The germline V gene has CDR1 SQVTM and CDR2 ANQGSEA. This CDR3 has 15 residues. CDR3 sequence: CSVVDPGQGASEQFF. The DNA for the CDR3 is TGCAGCGTGGTGGATCCGGGACAGGGGGCAAGTGAGCAGTTCTTC.

The CDR3 is CASSQGVYEQYF. CDR3 bases: TGTGCCAGCAGCCAAGGAGTTTACGAGCAGTACTTC. The chain has TRBV4-2 and TRBJ2-7, with no clear D. Germline CDR1 is LGHNA and CDR2 is YNFKEQ. The CDR3 sequence is 12 residues long. Trimming removed 1 base at V and 4 bases at J, with 5 bases between.

The V and J genes are TRBV7-3 and TRBJ2-7; weak D call: TRBD2 (5 bases). With 5 bases removed from V and 2 bases from J, the gap between germline ends came to 10 bases. The CDR3 contains 13 residues. The germline V gene has CDR1 SGHTA and CDR2 FQGTGA. As DNA, the CDR3 is TGTGCCAGCAGCACGTCCGGGGCCTACGAGCAGTACTTC. Translation: CASSTSGAYEQYF.

This CDR3 is CATSRGGSVYEQYF. The CDR3 nucleotides read TGTGCCACCAGCAGAGGAGGGTCGGTCTACGAGCAGTACTTC. The chain employs TRBV15 and TRBJ2-7; D may be TRBD2 (5 bases). Germline CDR1 LNHNV, CDR2 YYDKDF (reference sequence). Trimming pared 1 base from V and 3 bases from J, leaving 10 bases between. This CDR3 spans 14 amino acids.

This clone was recorded only once. CDR3 amino acids: CASSQDQTGVSYEQYF. The CDR3 DNA sequence: TGTGCCAGCAGCCAAGACCAAACAGGGGTCTCCTACGAGCAGTACTTC. The chain uses TRBV4-2 and TRBJ2-7, with 7 bases fitting TRBD1. Germline V gene lookup returns CDR1 LGHNA and CDR2 YNFKEQ. After removal of 0 bases from V and 0 bases from J, the junction contained 5 bases not matched to a gene. The CDR3 is made up of 16 amino acids.

In DNA form, the CDR3 reads TGTGCCAGCAATCGAGGGGGGACAGAGGACACCATATATTTT. This gives the protein CASNRGGTEDTIYF. This rearrangement joins TRBV6-1 to TRBJ1-3, with 7 bases that match TRBD1. Trimming cost V 7 bases and J 8 bases; bases outside gene matches: 11. The germline V gene has CDR1 MNHNS and CDR2 SASEGT. The CDR3 runs 14 residues.

The chain combines TRBV30 with TRBJ2-7, with 8 positions matching TRBD1. Germline values: CDR1 GTSNPN, CDR2 SVGIG (reference sequence). The CDR3 spans 13 residues. Trimming removed 3 bases from V and 5 bases from J; junction bases left unmatched: 6. The CDR3 loop is CAWSLGQGDEQYF. The CDR3 DNA follows: TGTGCCTGGAGCCTCGGACAGGGTGACGAGCAGTACTTC.

The chain combines TRBV5-4 with TRBJ1-2, with 9 bases fitting TRBD1. Germline CDR1 SGHNT, CDR2 YYREEE (reference sequence). V lost 4 bases and J lost 0; bases outside the gene matches: 1. The CDR3 loop spans 14 amino acids. CDR3 protein: CASSGTGTNYGYTF. CDR3 bases: TGTGCCAGCAGCGGGACAGGGACTAACTATGGCTACACCTTC.

The gene calls are TRBV10-3 and TRBJ2-1, with 8 positions matching TRBD2. CDR3 length: 20 amino acids. J was trimmed by 9 bases and V by 4 bases; bases with no gene match: 26. The germline CDR1 and CDR2 sequences are ENHRY and SYGVKD. The CDR3: CAISGRDTDATPGGPGEQFF. The CDR3 bases are TGTGCCATCAGTGGCCGGGACACCGATGCCACTCCGGGAGGGCCAGGTGAGCAGTTCTTC.

This chain joins TRBV21-1 and TRBJ2-7; TRBD1, the table's D call, lacks a check against the DNA. TRBV21-1 corresponds to a pseudogene. The CDR3 is made up of 14 amino acids. CDR3: CASSGKGLPYEQYF. The CDR3 DNA reads TGTGCCAGCAGCGGGAAGGGGCTCCCCTACGAGCAGTACTTC.

This clone was counted once. This rearrangement joins TRBV5-4 to TRBJ2-1; 7 positions match TRBD2. The V gene end was trimmed by 0 bases and the J gene end by 4 bases; junction bases not matched to a gene: 4. Germline-derived CDR1 and CDR2 are SGHNT and YYREEE (reference sequence). CDR3 length equals 15 residues. This chain's CDR3 is CASSLEAGRYNEQFF. The DNA of the CDR3 is TGTGCCAGCAGCTTGGAAGCGGGGCGTTACAATGAGCAGTTCTTC.

V and J are TRBV7-8 and TRBJ1-2; 10 bases line up with TRBD1. Per the germline V gene, CDR1 is SGHVS and CDR2 is FQNEAQ. V was pared by 0 bases and J by 0 bases, with 4 bases of the junction left unmatched. This CDR3 contains 17 residues. CDR3 protein: CASSLAWGTGANYGYTF. Written as DNA, the CDR3 is TGTGCCAGCAGCTTAGCTTGGGGGACAGGGGCTAACTATGGCTACACCTTC.